This T cell receptor beta chain was identified in a study of T cells in Graves' hyperthyroidism and ophthalmopathy. Study-level background: At initial diagnosis, before any treatment had begun, peripheral blood was obtained. Study findings and constraints: Blood also showed most of the thyroid clonotypes that were expanded above 0.001.

TCR beta CDR3 regions were amplified from RNA transcripts. When the TCR CDR3 underwent first-round RT-PCR, the HTBI primer set was used. TCRdb reprocessed the multiplex PCR reads with MiXCR, giving one entry per CDR3 protein. The table has roughly 240,000 distinct CDR3 sequences, about 15% seen once. This clonotype was found a few times. Its matching antigen is unknown. Diagnostic decisions used clinical symptoms, serum thyroxine and TRAb, thyroid ultrasound and orbital computed tomography. PBMCs came from 8.5 to 10 ml fresh peripheral blood. The CDR3 is 15 residues long. Germline values: CDR1 SGHNT, CDR2 YYREEE (reference sequence). Trimming removed 2 bases at V and 5 bases at J, with 16 bases between.

The chain has TRBV5-4 and TRBJ2-5; no clear D gene. Sequencing was done on a sample of blood. The clonotype originates from a woman under 30 with Graves' ophthalmopathy. The CDR3 DNA sequence: TGTGCCAGCAGCTTTTTTTCCGGCAGTCAGGAGACCCAGTACTTC. Translated, it gives CASSFFSGSQETQYF.